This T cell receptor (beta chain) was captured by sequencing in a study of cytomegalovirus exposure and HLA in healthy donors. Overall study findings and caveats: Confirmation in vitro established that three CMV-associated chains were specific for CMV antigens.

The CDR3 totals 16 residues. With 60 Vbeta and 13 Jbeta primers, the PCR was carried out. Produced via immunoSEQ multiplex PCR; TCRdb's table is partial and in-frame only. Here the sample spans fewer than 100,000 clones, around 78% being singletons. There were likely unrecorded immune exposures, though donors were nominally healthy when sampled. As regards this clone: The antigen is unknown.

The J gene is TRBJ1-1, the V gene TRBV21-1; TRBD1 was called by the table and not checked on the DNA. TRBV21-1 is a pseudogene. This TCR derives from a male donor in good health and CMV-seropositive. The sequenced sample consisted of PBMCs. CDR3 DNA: TGTGCCAGCAGCCCGAGTAGGGGCCAGTGTAAGTATGAAGCTTTCTTT. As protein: CASSPSRGQCKYEAFF.